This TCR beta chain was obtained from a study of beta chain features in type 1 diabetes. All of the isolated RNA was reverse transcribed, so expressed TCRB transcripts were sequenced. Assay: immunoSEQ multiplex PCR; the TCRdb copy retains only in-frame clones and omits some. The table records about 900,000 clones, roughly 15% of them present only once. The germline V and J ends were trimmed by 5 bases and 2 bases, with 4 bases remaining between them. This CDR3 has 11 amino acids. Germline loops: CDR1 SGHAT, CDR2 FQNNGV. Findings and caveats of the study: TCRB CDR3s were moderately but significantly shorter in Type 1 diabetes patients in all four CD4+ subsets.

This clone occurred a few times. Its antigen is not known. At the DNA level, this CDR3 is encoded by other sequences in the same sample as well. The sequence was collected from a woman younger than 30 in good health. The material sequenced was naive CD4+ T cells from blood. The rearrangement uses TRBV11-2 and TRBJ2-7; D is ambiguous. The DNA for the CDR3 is TGTGCCAGCAGCCTAACCTACGAGCAGTACTTC. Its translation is CASSLTYEQYF.